This TCR delta chain came from a study of Vδ1+ human thymocytes. Study results and limitations: Bulk repertoire data may be misinterpreted because of unexpected Vdelta2 sequences. Despite high sort purity, roughly 21% of thymic T cell receptor delta sequences were Vdelta2. Many TRG clonotypes were shared between donors; TRD repertoires were essentially private. Thymic TRG and TRD repertoires appeared highly polyclonal, with Gaussian CDR3 length distributions.

Trimming cost V 6 bases and J 2 bases; bases outside gene matches: 18. Germline CDR1 is TSWWSYY and CDR2 is QGS. The CDR3 is 20 amino acids. Extracted RNA was reverse transcribed into cDNA. The CDR3 regions were amplified by multiplex PCR from V-gene primers to a constant-region primer. TCRdb called clones from the multiplex PCR reads again using CATT. The sample yields roughly 25,000 delta-chain clones, approximately 32% seen once. In this sample, this clone turned up a few times. Its specificity is unknown. Sorted Vdelta1+ thymocytes were about 97% to 99.6% pure. The chain uses TRDV1 and TRDJ1; 13 bases align to TRDD3. Sequenced sample: Vdelta1+ gamma-delta thymocytes from the thymus. This sample's subset: FACS-sorted CD3+ TCRalphabeta- TCRVdelta1+ TCRVdelta2- thymocytes. This clonotype originated in a boy in the first two years of life who had congenital heart surgery. The CDR3, as DNA: TGTGCTCTTGGTCGGGCCTTCGAAAACTGGGGGATACGGGAGACCGATAAACTCATCTTT. It codes for CALGRAFENWGIRETDKLIF.